This TCR beta chain derives from a study of blood T cells in healthy people across ages. A second PCR, run for roughly 7 to 11 cycles, used a sample-barcoded 5' primer plus a J-beta primer mix. With 12 random nucleotides, a template-switch adaptor tagged each individual cDNA molecule. Each CDR3 protein is one row after TCRdb ran MiXCR on the 5' RACE reads. The sample records about 670,000 distinct CDR3 sequences, around 52% being singletons. The authors extracted at least 5.5 micrograms of total RNA per sample. Findings and caveats of the study: Researchers deemed the diversity estimates from one million T cells underestimates. Long-lived and aged donors differed, with more naive CD4+ cells and higher diversity in the long-lived.

To note about this clonotype: Its antigen remains unknown.

This CDR3 spans 16 amino acids. The V gene end was trimmed by 6 bases and the J gene end by 0 bases; junction bases not matched to a gene: 10. Germline lookup yields CDR1 MNHEY and CDR2 SMNVEV (reference sequence). The specimen was blood. The sequence was obtained from a woman of 80 years or more in good health. This rearrangement joins TRBV27 to TRBJ2-7, with TRBD2 matching over 8 bases. The CDR3 DNA is TGTGCCAGCAGGAGAACACTAGCGGCCGACTCCTACGAGCAGTACTTC. It encodes CASRRTLAADSYEQYF.